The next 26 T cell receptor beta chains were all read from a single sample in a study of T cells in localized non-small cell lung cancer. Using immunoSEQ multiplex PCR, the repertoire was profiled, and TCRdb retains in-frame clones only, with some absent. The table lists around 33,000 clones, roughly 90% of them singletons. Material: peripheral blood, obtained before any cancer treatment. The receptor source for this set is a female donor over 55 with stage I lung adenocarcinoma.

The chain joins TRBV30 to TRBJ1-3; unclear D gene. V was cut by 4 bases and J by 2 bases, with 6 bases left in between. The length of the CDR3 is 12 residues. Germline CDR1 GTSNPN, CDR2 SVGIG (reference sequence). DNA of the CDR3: TGTGCCTGGAAACGGGCTGGAAACACCATATATTTT. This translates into CAWKRAGNTIYF.

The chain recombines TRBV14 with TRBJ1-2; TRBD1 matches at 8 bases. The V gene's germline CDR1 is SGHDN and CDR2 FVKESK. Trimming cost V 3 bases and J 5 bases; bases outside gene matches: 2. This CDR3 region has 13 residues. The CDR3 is CASSQRQGYGYTF. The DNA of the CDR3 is TGTGCCAGCAGCCAGCGACAGGGGTATGGCTACACCTTC.

DNA of the CDR3: TGTGCCACCAGCACAGGGGATCGAGCAACTAATGAAAAACTGTTTTTT. Its protein product is CATSTGDRATNEKLFF. The chain has TRBV15 and TRBJ1-4; D is possibly TRBD1 (6 bases). With 4 bases removed from V and 0 bases from J, the gap between germline ends came to 12 bases. The CDR3 covers 16 residues. CDR1 and CDR2 from the germline V gene are LNHNV and YYDKDF (reference sequence).

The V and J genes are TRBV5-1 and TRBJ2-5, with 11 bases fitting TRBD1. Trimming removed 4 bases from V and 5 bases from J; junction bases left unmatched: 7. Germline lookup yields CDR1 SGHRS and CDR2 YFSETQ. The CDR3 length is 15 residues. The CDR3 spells CASSVGTGGIETQYF. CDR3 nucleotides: TGCGCCAGCAGCGTGGGGACAGGGGGGATCGAGACCCAGTACTTC.

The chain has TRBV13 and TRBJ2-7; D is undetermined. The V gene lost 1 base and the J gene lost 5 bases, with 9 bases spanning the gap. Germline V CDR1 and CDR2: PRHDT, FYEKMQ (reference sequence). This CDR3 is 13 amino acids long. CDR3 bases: TGTGCCAGCAGCTTAGAAATTAGCAACGAGCAGTACTTC. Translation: CASSLEISNEQYF.

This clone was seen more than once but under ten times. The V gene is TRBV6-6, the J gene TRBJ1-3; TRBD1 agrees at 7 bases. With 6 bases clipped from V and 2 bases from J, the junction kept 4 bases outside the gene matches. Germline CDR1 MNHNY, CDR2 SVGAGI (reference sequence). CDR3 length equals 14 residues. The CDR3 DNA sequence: TGTGCCAGCAGGAAGGGGGCAGCTGGAAACACCATATATTTT. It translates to CASRKGAAGNTIYF.

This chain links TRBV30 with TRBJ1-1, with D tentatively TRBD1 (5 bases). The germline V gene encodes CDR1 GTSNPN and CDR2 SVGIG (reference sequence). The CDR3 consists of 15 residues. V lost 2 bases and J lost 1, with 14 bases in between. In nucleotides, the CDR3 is TGTGCCTGGAGTCCGGGCAGGGCTAGGAACACTGAAGCTTTCTTT. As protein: CAWSPGRARNTEAFF. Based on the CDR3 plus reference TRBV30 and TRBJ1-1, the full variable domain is SQTIHQWPATLVQPVGSPLSLECTVEGTSNPNLYWYRQAAGRGLQLLFYSVGIGQISSEVPQNLSASRPQDRQFILSSKKLLLSDSGFYLCAWSPGRARNTEAFFGQGTRLTVV.

DNA for the CDR3: TGTGCCAGCAGACCGGGGGCCCCTGGGGCCAACGTCCTGACTTTC. Translated: CASRPGAPGANVLTF. The chain recombines TRBV7-9 with TRBJ2-6; D is possibly TRBD1 or TRBD2 (6 bases each). Germline lookup yields CDR1 SEHNR and CDR2 FQNEAQ (reference sequence). Deletions cut 6 bases from V and 2 bases from J, with 11 bases between. The CDR3 extends over 15 amino acids. The whole variable domain, filled in from reference TRBV7-9 and TRBJ2-6, reads DTGVSQNPRHKITKRGQNVTFRCDPISEHNRLYWYRQTLGQGPEFLTYFQNEAQLEKSRLLSDRFSAERPKGSFSTLEIQRTEQGDSAMYLCASRPGAPGANVLTFGAGSRLTVL.

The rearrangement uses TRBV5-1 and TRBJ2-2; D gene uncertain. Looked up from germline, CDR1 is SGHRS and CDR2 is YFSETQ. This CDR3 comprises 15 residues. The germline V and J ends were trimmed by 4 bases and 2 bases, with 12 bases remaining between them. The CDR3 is CASSSDIPNTGELFF. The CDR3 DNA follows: TGCGCCAGCAGCAGTGACATTCCAAACACCGGGGAGCTGTTTTTT.

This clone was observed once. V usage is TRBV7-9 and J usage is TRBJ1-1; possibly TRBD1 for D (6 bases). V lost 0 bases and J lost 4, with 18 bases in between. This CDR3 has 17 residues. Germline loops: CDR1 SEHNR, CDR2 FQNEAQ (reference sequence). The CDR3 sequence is CASSLAPGGGMITEAFF. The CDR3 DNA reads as TGTGCCAGCAGCTTAGCCCCTGGAGGGGGGATGATCACTGAAGCTTTCTTT.

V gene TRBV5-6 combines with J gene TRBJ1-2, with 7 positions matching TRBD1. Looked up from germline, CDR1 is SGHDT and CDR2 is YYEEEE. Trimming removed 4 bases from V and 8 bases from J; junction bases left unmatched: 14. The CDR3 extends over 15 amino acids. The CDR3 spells CASSAGTAGPGGYTF. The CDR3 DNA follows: TGTGCCAGCAGCGCCGGGACAGCGGGACCAGGCGGCTACACCTTC.

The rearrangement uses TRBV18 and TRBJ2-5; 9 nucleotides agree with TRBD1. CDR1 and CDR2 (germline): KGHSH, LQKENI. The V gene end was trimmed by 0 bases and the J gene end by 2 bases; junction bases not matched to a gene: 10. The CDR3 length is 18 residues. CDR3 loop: CASSPPAGQGSGQETQYF. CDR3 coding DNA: TGTGCCAGCTCACCACCAGCTGGACAGGGGTCTGGGCAAGAGACCCAGTACTTC.

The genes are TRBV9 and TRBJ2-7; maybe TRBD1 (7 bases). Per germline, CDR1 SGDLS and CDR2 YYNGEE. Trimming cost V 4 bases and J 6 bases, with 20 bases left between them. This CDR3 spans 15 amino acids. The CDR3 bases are TGTGCCAGCAGCATAGCCTCAACCCAGGGGGGCGAGCAGTACTTC. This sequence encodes CASSIASTQGGEQYF.

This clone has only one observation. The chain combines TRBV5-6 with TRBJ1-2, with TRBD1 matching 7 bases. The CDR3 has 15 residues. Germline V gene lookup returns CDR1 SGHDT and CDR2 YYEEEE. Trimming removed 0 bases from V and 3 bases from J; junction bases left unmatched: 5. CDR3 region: CASSLVGQGDYGYTF. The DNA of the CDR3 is TGTGCCAGCAGCTTGGTAGGTCAGGGGGACTATGGCTACACCTTC.

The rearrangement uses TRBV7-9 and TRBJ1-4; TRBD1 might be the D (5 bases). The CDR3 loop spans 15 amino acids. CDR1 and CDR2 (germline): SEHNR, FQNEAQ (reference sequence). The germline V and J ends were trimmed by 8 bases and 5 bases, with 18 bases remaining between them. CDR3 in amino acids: CASYLQGRRNEKLFF. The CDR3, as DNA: TGTGCCAGCTACCTGCAGGGCAGAAGAAATGAAAAACTGTTTTTT.

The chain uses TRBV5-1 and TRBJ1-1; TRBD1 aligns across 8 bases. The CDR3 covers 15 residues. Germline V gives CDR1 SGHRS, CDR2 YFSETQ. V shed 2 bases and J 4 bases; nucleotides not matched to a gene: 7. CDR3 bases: TGCGCCAGCAGCTTTACGGACAGGGTAGGCACTGAAGCTTTCTTT. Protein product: CASSFTDRVGTEAFF.

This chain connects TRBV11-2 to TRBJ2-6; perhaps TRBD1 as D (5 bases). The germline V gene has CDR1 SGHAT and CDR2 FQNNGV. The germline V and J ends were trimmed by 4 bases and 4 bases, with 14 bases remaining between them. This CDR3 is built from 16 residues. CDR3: CASSYTSGLGANVLTF. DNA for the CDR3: TGTGCCAGCAGCTACACCTCAGGGTTGGGGGCCAACGTCCTGACTTTC.

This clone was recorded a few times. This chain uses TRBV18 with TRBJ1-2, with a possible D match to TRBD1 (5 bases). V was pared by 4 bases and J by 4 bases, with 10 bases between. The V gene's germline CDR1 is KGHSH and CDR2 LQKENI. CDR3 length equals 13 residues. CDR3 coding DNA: TGTGCCAGCTCACAGGGGTCGGCCTATGGCTACACCTTC. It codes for CASSQGSAYGYTF.

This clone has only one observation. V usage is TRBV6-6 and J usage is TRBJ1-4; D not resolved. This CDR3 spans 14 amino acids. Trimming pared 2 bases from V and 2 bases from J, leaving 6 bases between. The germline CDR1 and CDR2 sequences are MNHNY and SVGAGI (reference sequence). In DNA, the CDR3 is TGTGCCAGCAGTTACCTGCTTACTAATGAAAAACTGTTTTTT. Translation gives CASSYLLTNEKLFF.

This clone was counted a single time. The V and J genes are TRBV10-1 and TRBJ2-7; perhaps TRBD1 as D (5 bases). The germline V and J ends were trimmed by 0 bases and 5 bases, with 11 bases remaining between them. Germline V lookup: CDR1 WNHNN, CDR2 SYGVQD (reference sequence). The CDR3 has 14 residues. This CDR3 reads CASSESAGQDEQYF. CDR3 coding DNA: TGCGCCAGCAGTGAGTCAGCAGGGCAGGACGAGCAGTACTTC.

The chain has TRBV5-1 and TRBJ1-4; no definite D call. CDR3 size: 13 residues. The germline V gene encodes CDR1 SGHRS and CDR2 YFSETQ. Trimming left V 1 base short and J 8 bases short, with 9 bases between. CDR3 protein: CASSLRQREKLFF. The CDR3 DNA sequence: TGCGCCAGCAGCTTGAGGCAGAGAGAAAAACTGTTTTTT.

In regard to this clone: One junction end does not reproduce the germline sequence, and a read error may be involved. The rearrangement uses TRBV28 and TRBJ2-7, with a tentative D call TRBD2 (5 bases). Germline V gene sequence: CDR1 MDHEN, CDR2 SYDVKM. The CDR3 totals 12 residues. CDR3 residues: CASRRVSYEQCF. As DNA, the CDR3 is TGTGCCAGCAGGCGGGTTTCCTACGAGCAGTGCTTC.

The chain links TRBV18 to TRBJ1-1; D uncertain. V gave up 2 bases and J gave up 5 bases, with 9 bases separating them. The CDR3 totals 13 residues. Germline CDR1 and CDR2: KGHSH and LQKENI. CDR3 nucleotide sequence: TGTGCCAGCTCACCAGTGGGGATGACTGAAGCTTTCTTT. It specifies CASSPVGMTEAFF.

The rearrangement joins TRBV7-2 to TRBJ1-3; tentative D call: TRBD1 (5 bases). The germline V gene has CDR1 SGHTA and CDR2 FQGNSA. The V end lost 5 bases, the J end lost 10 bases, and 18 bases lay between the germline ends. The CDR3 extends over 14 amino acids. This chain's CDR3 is CASSIGTAAGTIYF. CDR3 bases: TGTGCCAGCAGCATCGGGACCGCGGCTGGAACCATATATTTT. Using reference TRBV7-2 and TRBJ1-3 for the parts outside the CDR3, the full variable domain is GAGVSQSPSNKVTEKGKDVELRCDPISGHTALYWYRQSLGQGLEFLIYFQGNSAPDKSGLPSDRFSAERTGGSVSTLTIQRTQQEDSAVYLCASSIGTAAGTIYFGEGSWLTVV.

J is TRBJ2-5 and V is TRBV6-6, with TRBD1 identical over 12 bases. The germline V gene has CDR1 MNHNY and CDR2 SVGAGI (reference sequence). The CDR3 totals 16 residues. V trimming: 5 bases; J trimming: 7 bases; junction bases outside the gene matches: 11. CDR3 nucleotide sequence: TGTGCCAGCAGTAACCCGGGACAGGGGGCCGTTGGGACCCAGTACTTC. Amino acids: CASSNPGQGAVGTQYF.

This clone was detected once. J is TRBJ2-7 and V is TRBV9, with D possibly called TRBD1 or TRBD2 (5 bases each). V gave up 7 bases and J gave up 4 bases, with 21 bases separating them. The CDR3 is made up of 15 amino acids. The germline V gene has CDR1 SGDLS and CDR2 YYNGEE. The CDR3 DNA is TGTGCCAGCGCACCCACCGGGGCAACTATATACGAGCAGTACTTC. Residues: CASAPTGATIYEQYF.